The clone carrying this T cell receptor beta chain appeared a few times. Its antigen is currently unknown. These data belong to a study of CD8 T cells in Susac syndrome. General study findings and limits: As acknowledged by the study, its TCR sequencing and HLA analysis included a relatively small number of individuals.

Trimming removed 1 base at V and 0 bases at J, with 6 bases between. CDR1 SGHAT and CDR2 FQNNGV come from the germline V gene. The CDR3 runs 14 residues. Reverse transcription of roughly 0.5 to 1 ug RNA was carried out with random hexamers. Amplification of TCR beta CDR3 across 54 Vbeta and 13 Jbeta was performed with immunoSEQ multiplex PCR. TCRdb redid the calling of the immunoSEQ multiplex PCR reads with MiXCR, one entry per CDR3 protein. The data contain a few hundred thousand distinct CDR3 sequences, about 90% of them singletons. The sequenced sample consisted of CD8+ T cells from PBMCs. The chain is built from TRBV11-2 and TRBJ2-5; no clear D. The sequence derives from a human donor with multiple sclerosis. In nucleotides, the CDR3 is TGTGCCAGCAGCTTAGTGACGAACCAAGAGACCCAGTACTTC. Amino acids: CASSLVTNQETQYF.